This TCR beta chain originates from a study of cytomegalovirus exposure and HLA in healthy donors. Trimming took 5 bases from V and 0 from J; bases not matched to a gene: 4. Germline values: CDR1 SGHTA, CDR2 FQGTGA. CDR3 size: 15 residues. With 60 Vbeta and 13 Jbeta primers, the PCR was carried out. Produced via immunoSEQ multiplex PCR; TCRdb's table is partial and in-frame only. The data show approximately 100,000 clones, with 76% seen just once and 4% held by the top ten. Concerning this clone itself: Its antigen is currently unknown.

Study-level findings and limits: Across all donors, roughly uniform sequencing depth was an assumption of the presence/absence analyses. According to an earlier analysis, most TCR beta V segments yielded productive rearrangements about 90% or about 30% of the time.

The clonotype was recovered from a woman aged 45-60 years in good health and CMV-seropositive. The V and J genes are TRBV7-3 and TRBJ2-7; 10 bases are a match to TRBD2. The sequencing sample was made of PBMCs. This CDR3 reads CASSKTSGLSYEQYF. The CDR3 coding sequence is TGTGCCAGCAGCAAGACTAGCGGGCTCTCCTACGAGCAGTACTTC.